This TCR beta chain was recorded in a study of blood T cell repertoires in COVID-19. Turning to the study itself: COVID-19 samples from acute and convalescent phases originated in the United States, Italy and Spain. Sources were T cells, B-cell-depleted T cells, or PBMCs; the material itself was cDNA or gDNA.

V was shortened by 3 bases and J by 2 bases, with 11 bases between the two germline ends. Germline loops: CDR1 SEHNR, CDR2 FQNEAQ (reference sequence). There are 14 residues in the CDR3. Original processing methods: How many nucleated cells were present was estimated from reference gene primer amplification. This table comes from immunoSEQ multiplex PCR, and its TCRdb copy is limited to in-frame clones, with some not included. Clonal size and the V and J genes are those of that table, whereas D and trimming came from the DNA. This sample has approximately 90,000 clones, with about 88% found just once.

The sample consisted of peripheral blood. The genes are TRBV7-9 and TRBJ2-7; possibly TRBD1 for D (5 bases). The clonotype comes from a woman of 80 years or more with acute or convalescent COVID-19. The CDR3: CASSFDRIAYEQYF. The CDR3 region has the DNA TGTGCCAGCAGCTTTGACAGAATCGCCTACGAGCAGTACTTC.